The rows below give T cell receptor beta chains drawn from one sample of a study of cytomegalovirus exposure and HLA in healthy donors. Assay used: immunoSEQ multiplex PCR; TCRdb lists only in-frame clones, some missing. The table includes about 140,000 clones, around four fifths detected once. Sequencing was performed on PBMCs. The source is a male donor in good health and CMV-seropositive. CDR3s include the opening cysteine and the closing phenylalanine or tryptophan. A D gene is named only where the DNA matches it firmly. Where a row states a size, it is once, few, many or the class of an expanded clone; other rows omit it.

D	V	size	length	J	CDR3	DNA
-	TRBV5-4	-	15	TRBJ2-1	CASSSADEWRNRQFF	TGTGCCAGCAGCTCGGCAGACGAGTGGAGAAACCGGCAGTTCTTC
TRBD2	TRBV9	once	15	TRBJ2-7	CASSSGTSGGYEQYF	TGTGCCAGCAGCTCGGGGACTAGCGGCGGCTACGAGCAGTACTTC
TRBD1	TRBV7-2	-	19	TRBJ2-3	CASSLVEGQGFAGTDTQYF	TGTGCCAGCAGCTTAGTTGAAGGACAGGGGTTTGCCGGCACAGATACGCAGTATTTT
TRBD2	TRBV27	-	15	TRBJ2-7	CASSPILAGGYEQYF	TGTGCCAGCAGTCCCATACTAGCGGGAGGGTACGAGCAGTACTTC
-	TRBV19	-	13	TRBJ2-1	CVSSILAYNEQFF	TGTGTCAGTAGTATACTAGCCTACAATGAGCAGTTCTTC
TRBD2	TRBV19	few	15	TRBJ2-4	CASGTGGRAKNIQYF	TGTGCCAGTGGAACCGGGGGGAGAGCCAAAAACATTCAGTACTTC
TRBD2	TRBV5-8	-	15	TRBJ2-1	CASSLGLAGYNEQFF	TGTGCCAGCAGCTTAGGACTAGCGGGGTACAATGAGCAGTTCTTC
TRBD2	TRBV28	once	20	TRBJ2-1	CASSLLGRLAGGRAYNEQFF	TGTGCCAGCAGTTTATTGGGGAGGCTAGCGGGAGGGAGGGCCTACAATGAGCAGTTCTTC
TRBD2	TRBV2	-	17	TRBJ2-3	CASPKPGLAGRGDTQYF	TGTGCCAGCCCGAAACCGGGACTAGCGGGAAGGGGGGATACGCAGTATTTT
TRBD2	TRBV6-5	-	14	TRBJ2-1	CASSYSGLANEQFF	TGTGCCAGCAGTTACTCGGGACTAGCGAATGAGCAGTTCTTC
TRBD2	TRBV10-3	-	14	TRBJ2-1	CAILAGGPGWEQFF	TGTGCCATCTTAGCGGGAGGGCCGGGTTGGGAGCAGTTCTTC
-	TRBV9	-	14	TRBJ1-2	CASSAPTGIRGYTF	TGTGCCAGCAGCGCGCCGACAGGTATCAGGGGCTACACCTTC
-	TRBV6-5	-	15	TRBJ1-5	CASSYSYQGNQPQHF	TGTGCCAGCAGTTACTCGTATCAGGGCAATCAGCCCCAGCATTTT
TRBD2	TRBV5-1	-	15	TRBJ2-7	CASSPPTSGGGEQYF	TGCGCCAGCAGCCCCCCGACTAGCGGGGGGGGCGAGCAGTACTTC
-	TRBV7-9	-	12	TRBJ2-4	CASSLEIDIQYF	TGTGCCAGCAGCTTAGAAATAGACATTCAGTACTTC
-	TRBV28	-	16	TRBJ1-1	CASSYRGGFMNTEAFF	TGTGCCAGCAGTTACCGCGGGGGGTTTATGAACACTGAAGCTTTCTTT
-	TRBV7-2	-	14	TRBJ1-3	CASSLERTGNTIYF	TGTGCCAGCAGCTTAGAGAGGACTGGAAACACCATATATTTT
TRBD2	TRBV5-1	few	16	TRBJ2-3	CASSLVVAGSTDTQYF	TGCGCCAGCAGCCTGGTCGTAGCGGGTAGCACAGATACGCAGTATTTT
-	TRBV7-8	-	14	TRBJ2-5	CASSQDRNQETQYF	TGTGCCAGCAGCCAAGACAGGAACCAAGAGACCCAGTACTTC
TRBD2	TRBV5-6	-	17	TRBJ2-1	CASSPTPLAGGLNEQFF	TGTGCCAGCAGCCCTACTCCTCTCGCGGGGGGCCTCAATGAGCAGTTCTTC
-	TRBV6-1	-	13	TRBJ2-4	CASSELRGNIQYF	TGTGCCAGCAGTGAACTTCGGGGAAACATTCAGTACTTC
-	TRBV9	-	15	TRBJ2-3	CASSADGTRADTQYF	TGTGCCAGCAGCGCCGACGGGACTCGAGCAGATACGCAGTATTTT
-	TRBV11-2	-	17	TRBJ2-3	CASSPSAGAFGTDTQYF	TGTGCCAGCAGCCCTAGCGCCGGGGCTTTCGGGACAGATACGCAGTATTTT
-	TRBV5-1	-	16	TRBJ2-7	CASSLSDTTPPYEQYF	TGCGCCAGCAGCTTGTCCGACACCACGCCGCCGTACGAGCAGTACTTC
TRBD1	TRBV9	-	16	TRBJ1-4	CASSSPPSGQTSKLFF	TGTGCCAGCAGCTCCCCCCCCTCGGGACAGACTTCTAAACTGTTTTTT
TRBD1	TRBV29-1	-	15	TRBJ1-3	CSVGGTGNSGNTIYF	TGCAGCGTTGGAGGGACAGGGAACTCTGGAAACACCATATATTTT
-	TRBV11-2	-	13	TRBJ1-2	CASRNWVAGGYTF	TGTGCCAGCAGAAACTGGGTGGCGGGGGGCTACACCTTC
TRBD1	TRBV11-3	-	18	TRBJ2-6	CASSPGQGVSLSGNVLTF	TGTGCCAGCAGCCCGGGACAGGGGGTTTCTCTCTCGGGCAACGTCCTGACTTTC
-	TRBV7-2	few	13	TRBJ2-3	CASSLSSTDTQYF	TGTGCCAGCAGCTTATCTAGCACAGATACGCAGTATTTT
TRBD2	TRBV5-6	-	15	TRBJ2-5	CASSLVGEGLETQYF	TGTGCCAGCAGCTTGGTGGGGGAGGGTCTCGAGACCCAGTACTTC
TRBD1	TRBV7-9	-	14	TRBJ1-2	CASSLRDSAWGYTF	TGTGCCAGCAGCCTTAGGGACAGTGCTTGGGGCTACACCTTC
-	TRBV5-6	-	18	TRBJ2-7	CASSLGYWTEKSSYEQYF	TGTGCCAGCAGCTTGGGATATTGGACAGAGAAATCTTCCTACGAGCAGTACTTC
TRBD2	TRBV6-4	-	16	TRBJ2-3	CASSRLAGGGTDTQYF	TGTGCCAGCAGTCGACTAGCGGGGGGAGGGACAGATACGCAGTATTTT
-	TRBV7-3	-	15	TRBJ2-3	CASSLDQGGSDTQYF	TGTGCCAGCAGCTTAGATCAGGGGGGTTCAGATACGCAGTATTTT
TRBD2	TRBV10-3	few	17	TRBJ2-6	CAISASGGALGANVLTF	TGTGCCATCAGCGCTAGCGGGGGGGCGCTCGGGGCCAACGTCCTGACTTTC
TRBD2	TRBV6-5	-	15	TRBJ2-7	CASSFGLAGPYEQYF	TGTGCCAGCAGTTTCGGACTAGCGGGGCCCTACGAGCAGTACTTC
TRBD2	TRBV6-1	-	15	TRBJ2-7	CASSASTSGSYEQYF	TGTGCCAGCAGTGCCTCGACTAGCGGCTCCTACGAGCAGTACTTC
-	TRBV7-9	-	14	TRBJ2-3	CASSLRGSTDTQYF	TGTGCCAGCAGCTTAAGGGGGAGCACAGATACGCAGTATTTT
-	TRBV19	-	14	TRBJ1-1	CASRRDMRATEAFF	TGTGCCAGTAGGAGGGACATGAGGGCCACTGAAGCTTTCTTT
TRBD2	TRBV2	-	14	TRBJ2-7	CASNSGGNPYEQYF	TGTGCCAGCAACAGCGGGGGGAATCCCTACGAGCAGTACTTC
-	TRBV2	-	15	TRBJ1-1	CASSGIWDTNTEAFF	TGTGCCAGCAGTGGGATTTGGGACACTAACACTGAAGCTTTCTTT
TRBD1	TRBV7-2	-	16	TRBJ2-3	CASSPGTGGASDTQYF	TGTGCCAGCAGCCCGGGGACAGGGGGCGCTTCGGATACGCAGTATTTT
-	TRBV7-2	-	15	TRBJ2-7	CASSLSGQGGYEQYF	TGTGCCAGCAGCTTATCAGGGCAGGGAGGTTACGAGCAGTACTTC
-	TRBV13	-	14	TRBJ2-5	CASSLAGFQETQYF	TGTGCCAGCAGCTTAGCAGGGTTCCAAGAGACCCAGTACTTC
-	TRBV18	-	16	TRBJ2-3	CASSPGRREATDTQYF	TGTGCCAGCTCACCTGGGCGCAGGGAGGCCACAGATACGCAGTATTTT
TRBD2	TRBV5-1	-	15	TRBJ2-1	CASDLDLAGNNEQFF	TGCGCCAGCGATTTAGATCTAGCGGGGAACAATGAGCAGTTCTTC
-	TRBV10-1	-	13	TRBJ2-5	CASSEDYGETQYF	TGCGCCAGCAGCGAGGACTACGGGGAGACCCAGTACTTC
TRBD2	TRBV6-4	-	15	TRBJ2-1	CASSELAGEEDEQFF	TGTGCCAGCAGTGAACTAGCGGGAGAGGAGGATGAGCAGTTCTTC
-	TRBV2	-	14	TRBJ2-7	CASISPGRAYEQYF	TGTGCCAGCATCTCTCCCGGCAGGGCCTACGAGCAGTACTTC
-	TRBV13	-	15	TRBJ2-7	CASSFRDARGYEQYF	TGTGCCAGCAGCTTTCGGGATGCCCGCGGCTACGAGCAGTACTTC
-	TRBV19	once	13	TRBJ2-7	CASSIVSQGEQYF	TGTGCCAGTAGTATAGTTTCGCAGGGCGAGCAGTACTTC
-	TRBV5-1	-	13	TRBJ1-2	CASSLNPQSGHTF	TGCGCCAGCAGCTTGAACCCCCAGTCTGGCCACACCTTC
-	TRBV6-5	-	15	TRBJ1-5	CASSYSESPNQPQHF	TGTGCCAGCAGTTACTCTGAAAGCCCCAATCAGCCCCAGCATTTT